The 32 T cell receptor beta chains presented below share a single source sample, sequenced in a study of T cells in women clearing cervical HPV infection. The data were produced by immunoSEQ multiplex PCR, yet TCRdb's version contains in-frame clones alone and is incomplete. Its listing shows under 50,000 clones. Sequenced: blood buffy coat. These receptors were collected from a woman between 18 and 70 years old with a cervical HPV16 infection that either progressed to CIN3+ or cleared (not recorded which).

As to this clone: The read terminates 3 residues ahead of where the CDR3 ends, so the germline J gene completes it. This rearrangement joins TRBV5-1 to TRBJ2-2; D possibly corresponds to TRBD2 (6 bases). Looked up from germline, CDR1 is SGHRS and CDR2 is YFSETQ. The CDR3 covers 15 residues. V dropped 5 bases and J dropped 2 bases, with 13 bases sitting between them. The CDR3 here is CASSTQAGNTGELFF. The part of the CDR3 DNA that was read is TGCGCCAGCAGTACCCAAGCGGGCAACACCGGGGAG.

On this clone: The read terminates 3 residues ahead of where the CDR3 ends, so the germline J gene completes it. The rearrangement joins TRBV20-1 to TRBJ2-7; 11 nucleotides agree with TRBD2. CDR1 and CDR2 (germline): DFQATT, SNEGSKA (reference sequence). J lost 1 base, V lost 3 bases, and 11 bases had no gene match. CDR3 size: 17 residues. The sequenced CDR3 bases are TGCAGTGCTAGTAAGGGACTAGCGGTGGGAAGATCCTACGAG. This sequence encodes CSASKGLAVGRSYE. The whole CDR3 protein reads CSASKGLAVGRSYEQYF.

In the case of this clone: The read ends 3 residues early relative to the CDR3; the germline J gene fills the gap. The chain combines TRBV27 with TRBJ1-1; tentatively, D is TRBD1 (5 bases). This CDR3 is 13 amino acids long. Trimming took 2 bases from V and 2 from J, leaving 6 bases between them. Looked up from germline, CDR1 is MNHEY and CDR2 is SMNVEV (reference sequence). Partial CDR3 DNA: TGTGCCAGCAGTTTACAGGGAAACACTGAA. This codes for CASSLQGNTE. The CDR3 as a whole reads CASSLQGNTEAFF.

Regarding this clone: The read gets to within 3 residues of the CDR3 end, and the germline J gene fills in the rest. This sequence joins TRBV6-4 and TRBJ2-3; D perhaps matches TRBD2 (6 bases). The CDR3 has 14 residues. From germline, CDR1 is MRHNA and CDR2 SNTAGT. The germline V and J ends were trimmed by 4 bases and 2 bases, with 10 bases remaining between them. The CDR3 sequence is CASSAGLSTDTQYF. CDR3 DNA (partial): TGTGCCAGCAGTGCGGGACTTTCCACAGATACG.

In regard to this clone: The CDR3 end is not reached by the read, which stops 3 residues before it; the germline J gene fills it in. The same CDR3 also results from other DNA sequences found in this sample. The rearrangement uses TRBV30 and TRBJ1-6; a weak D match, TRBD1 (5 bases). V lost 2 bases and J 7 bases, leaving 15 bases between the germline ends. The CDR3 has 15 amino acids. From germline, CDR1 is GTSNPN and CDR2 SVGIG (reference sequence). The CDR3 here is CAWSTTQGGNSPLHF. The part of the CDR3 DNA that was read is TGTGCCTGGAGTACCACTCAGGGTGGAAATTCACCC.

As regards this clone: Read sequence stops 3 residues before the CDR3 end, and the germline J gene provides the missing end. The rearrangement uses TRBV29-1 and TRBJ1-2, with 7 nucleotides matching TRBD1. The CDR3 has 13 residues. Germline V gives CDR1 SQVTM, CDR2 ANQGSEA. The CDR3: CSGGQTIYNDYTF. The CDR3 DNA, read in part, is TGCAGCGGGGGACAGACGATTTACAATGAC. The full variable domain, its missing parts supplied by reference TRBV29-1 and TRBJ1-2, is SAVISQKPSRDICQRGTSLTIQCQVDSQVTMMFWYRQQPGQSLTLIATANQGSEATYESGFVIDKFPISRPNLTFSTLTVSNMSPEDSSIYLCSGGQTIYNDYTFGSGTRLTVV.

As for this clone: The CDR3 end lies 3 residues beyond the end of the read and is filled in from the germline J gene. The chain links TRBV7-8 to TRBJ2-7, with TRBD1 matching over 9 bases. Germline V gene sequence: CDR1 SGHVS, CDR2 FQNEAQ. The V segment lost 5 bases and the J segment 2 bases; nucleotides outside the gene matches: 7. The CDR3 runs to 15 residues. CDR3 residues: CASSALGQGTYEQYF. The sequenced CDR3 bases are TGTGCCAGCAGCGCCTTGGGACAGGGTACCTACGAG. The whole variable domain, filled in from reference TRBV7-8 and TRBJ2-7, reads GAGVSQSPRYKVAKRGQDVALRCDPISGHVSLFWYQQALGQGPEFLTYFQNEAQLDKSGLPSDRFFAERPEGSVSTLKIQRTQQEDSAVYLCASSALGQGTYEQYFGPGTRLTVT.

A note on this clone: The read terminates 3 residues before the CDR3 end, so the remaining end is supplied by the germline J gene. J is TRBJ2-5 and V is TRBV2; TRBD1 agrees at 9 bases. CDR3 size: 14 residues. Germline-derived CDR1 and CDR2 are SNHLY and FYNNEI. The ends lost 6 bases at V and 5 bases at J; junction bases unmatched: 7. Partial CDR3 DNA: TGTGCCAGCAGGGCCGGGACAGGGTGGGAGACC. Residues: CASRAGTGWET. The complete CDR3 sequence is CASRAGTGWETQYF.

Notes on this clone: The CDR3 is cut off 3 residues early in the read; its end comes from the germline J gene. The V call is TRBV5-5, the J call TRBJ1-2, with TRBD1 matching over 7 bases. From germline, CDR1 is SGHKS and CDR2 YYEKEE (reference sequence). The CDR3 is 15 residues long. The CDR3 bases that were read are TGTGCCAGCAGCTTGGATTTCAGGGGGTTTCGCGAC. This encodes CASSLDFRGFRD. From start to end, the CDR3 is CASSLDFRGFRDYTF. Using reference TRBV5-5 and TRBJ1-2 for the parts outside the CDR3, the full variable domain is DAGVTQSPTHLIKTRGQQVTLRCSPISGHKSVSWYQQVLGQGPQFIFQYYEKEERGRGNFPDRFSARQFPNYSSELNVNALLLGDSALYLCASSLDFRGFRDYTFGSGTRLTVV.

This CDR3 reads CASSPVGTGFGYTF. CDR3 bases read: TGTGCCAGCTCACCGGTTGGGACAGGGTTTGGC. This chain links TRBV18 with TRBJ1-2, with 9 bases matching TRBD1. The read ends 3 residues shy of where the CDR3 ends; the end is completed using the germline J gene. With V trimmed by 3 bases and J by 7 bases, 6 bases remained unmatched. Germline loops: CDR1 KGHSH, CDR2 LQKENI. There are 14 residues in the CDR3.

Worth noting for this clone: The read ends 3 residues before the CDR3 terminus; that terminus is restored from the germline J gene. The chain is built from TRBV30 and TRBJ1-4; D is possibly TRBD1 (5 bases). Germline-derived CDR1 and CDR2 are GTSNPN and SVGIG (reference sequence). CDR3 length equals 13 residues. The CDR3 is CAWQNQGNSPLFF. The part of the CDR3 DNA that was read is TGTGCCTGGCAGAATCAGGGTAATTCACCA.

About this clone: The read stops 3 residues short of the end of the CDR3; the missing end is completed from the germline J gene. The chain links TRBV5-1 to TRBJ1-4; 8 positions match TRBD1. The CDR3 covers 16 residues. Germline V gene data show CDR1 as SGHRS and CDR2 as YFSETQ. CDR3 region: CASSPVDRGNNSPLFF. The DNA read from the CDR3 is TGCGCCAGCAGCCCCGTCGACAGGGGAAATAATTCACCA.

CDR3 in amino acids: CASSQEGADTQYF. Partial CDR3 DNA: TGTGCCAGCAGCCAAGAAGGGGCGGATACG. The genes are TRBV3-1 (or the pseudogene TRBV3-2) and TRBJ2-3, with D perhaps TRBD1 (5 bases). The read halts 3 residues ahead of the CDR3 end, with the missing end drawn from the germline J gene. Germline assignment: CDR1 LGHDT and CDR2 YNNKEL (reference sequence). The CDR3 is 13 amino acids. V lost 0 bases to trimming and J lost 6 bases, with 7 bases between them.

Turning to this clone: The read terminates 3 residues ahead of where the CDR3 ends, so the germline J gene completes it. The gene calls are TRBV7-8 and TRBJ1-4, with a weak D call TRBD1 (6 bases). CDR3 length equals 15 residues. V gave up 5 bases and J gave up 8 bases, with 18 bases separating them. CDR1 is SGHVS, CDR2 FQNEAQ, per germline. This chain's CDR3 is CASSPRRGAGEKLFF. The CDR3 DNA, read in part, is TGTGCCAGCAGCCCCCGGCGGGGGGCTGGGGAAAAA.

Points on this clone: With the read ending 3 residues before the CDR3 end, the germline J gene is used to fill in that end. The chain combines TRBV20-1 with TRBJ1-1; 11 positions agree with TRBD1. V was clipped by 4 bases and J by 5 bases; unmatched bases: 9. This CDR3 region has 15 residues. Germline lookup yields CDR1 DFQATT and CDR2 SNEGSKA (reference sequence). This chain's CDR3 is CSANGGTGGRTEAFF. The sequenced part of the CDR3 DNA is TGCAGTGCTAACGGCGGGACAGGGGGACGGACTGAA.

On this clone itself: From the germline J gene comes the end of the CDR3, since the read stops 3 residues before it. The same CDR3 is also encoded by other DNA sequences in this sample. The chain joins TRBV5-3 to TRBJ1-2; D might be TRBD1 (5 bases). TRBV5-3 is an open reading frame whose function is uncertain. The CDR3 length is 15 residues. The V end was cut by 4 bases, the J end by 1 base, with 14 bases between. The sequenced CDR3 bases are TGTGCCAGAAGCCATCAGGGCGAGGATAACTATGGC. Protein sequence: CARSHQGEDNYG. The full CDR3 protein is CARSHQGEDNYGYTF.

Comments on this clone: The CDR3 is cut off 3 residues early in the read; its end comes from the germline J gene. The V gene is TRBV19, the J gene TRBJ1-6; D is perhaps TRBD1 (6 bases). CDR1 is LNHDA, CDR2 SQIVND, per germline (reference sequence). V lost 4 bases and J lost 10, with 17 bases in between. The CDR3 covers 15 residues. CDR3 in amino acids: CASSTRTALGSPLHF. CDR3 DNA (partial): TGTGCCAGTAGTACAAGGACAGCGTTGGGCTCACCC.

Concerning this clone: The read ends 3 residues before the CDR3 terminus; that terminus is restored from the germline J gene. The chain is built from TRBV2 and TRBJ2-7; TRBD2 agrees at 9 bases. The germline V gene has CDR1 SNHLY and CDR2 FYNNEI. CDR3 length: 14 residues. J gave up 3 bases and V 5 bases, and 5 bases lay outside the gene matches. This chain's CDR3 is CASSLAGVYYEQYF. Partial CDR3 DNA: TGTGCCAGCAGTTTAGCGGGAGTTTACTACGAG.

Details on this clone: The read terminates 3 residues before the CDR3 end, so the remaining end is supplied by the germline J gene. The rearrangement joins TRBV19 to TRBJ2-7, with D hard to call. The ends were cut back, 1 base at V and 4 bases at J, with 8 bases in the middle. The CDR3 length is 13 residues. Looked up from germline, CDR1 is LNHDA and CDR2 is SQIVND (reference sequence). CDR3 in amino acids: CASSIGTVYEQYF. The CDR3 bases that were read are TGTGCCAGTAGTATAGGTACGGTTTACGAG.

Note on this clone: The read finishes 3 residues shy of the CDR3 end, and the germline J gene is used to complete it. V is TRBV5-1 and J is TRBJ2-7; D is possibly TRBD1 (6 bases). Germline V gene data show CDR1 as SGHRS and CDR2 as YFSETQ. The V end lost 5 bases, the J end lost 2 bases, and 11 bases lay between the germline ends. This CDR3 comprises 13 residues. The sequenced CDR3 bases are TGCGCCAGCAGGAGACAGGAGGCCTACGAG. The encoded protein is CASRRQEAYE. The entire CDR3 sequence reads CASRRQEAYEQYF.

As to this clone: With the read ending 3 residues before the CDR3 end, the germline J gene is used to fill in that end. The V gene is TRBV18, the J gene TRBJ1-2; possible D gene TRBD1, 6 bases. Trimming took off 3 bases at V and 4 bases at J, with 9 bases between the two ends. Per germline, CDR1 KGHSH and CDR2 LQKENI. This CDR3 spans 13 amino acids. The CDR3 sequence is CASSPNRVYGYTF. The covered CDR3 bases are TGTGCCAGCTCACCGAACAGGGTCTATGGC.

With regard to this clone: The read ends 3 residues before the CDR3 terminus; that terminus is restored from the germline J gene. This chain connects TRBV7-9 to TRBJ2-4, with 7 bases aligning to TRBD2. The CDR3 loop spans 15 amino acids. Germline V gives CDR1 SEHNR, CDR2 FQNEAQ (reference sequence). The CDR3 bases that were read are TGTGCCAGCAGCTTAGCGGGGGGGACGGTCTATGGT. Residues: CASSLAGGTVYG. The whole CDR3 sequence reads CASSLAGGTVYGQYF. Drawing the rest from reference TRBV7-9 and TRBJ2-4, the complete variable domain is DTGVSQNPRHKITKRGQNVTFRCDPISEHNRLYWYRQTLGQGPEFLTYFQNEAQLEKSRLLSDRFSAERPKGSFSTLEIQRTEQGDSAMYLCASSLAGGTVYGQYFGAGTRLSVL.

Concerning this clone: Coverage ceases 3 residues before the CDR3 finishes, and the germline J gene fills in the end. V usage is TRBV20-1 and J usage is TRBJ2-1, with D possibly TRBD2 on 6 matching bases. Germline lookup yields CDR1 DFQATT and CDR2 SNEGSKA (reference sequence). Trimming took 1 base from V and 7 from J, leaving 14 bases between them. The CDR3 extends over 14 amino acids. CDR3 loop: CSARVVGSGNEQFF. The covered CDR3 bases are TGCAGTGCTAGAGTAGTGGGGAGCGGGAATGAG.

Comment on this clone: Read coverage stops 3 residues before the CDR3 terminus; the germline J gene supplies the remainder. The sample has other DNA sequences that encode this CDR3 too. The rearrangement uses TRBV7-2 and TRBJ2-3; D is possibly TRBD2 (6 bases). Looked up from germline, CDR1 is SGHTA and CDR2 is FQGNSA. V dropped 3 bases and J dropped 0 bases, with 10 bases sitting between them. This CDR3 comprises 15 residues. Here the CDR3 reads CASSFPGGSTDTQYF. The sequenced part of the CDR3 DNA is TGTGCCAGCAGCTTTCCTGGGGGGAGCACAGATACG.

A word on this clone: The sequence runs out 3 residues before the end of the CDR3; the remainder is reconstructed from the germline J gene. The J gene is TRBJ1-5, the V gene TRBV30; TRBD1 is a possible D gene (6 bases). V lost 5 bases and J lost 4, with 9 bases in between. This CDR3 region has 12 residues. Germline lookup yields CDR1 GTSNPN and CDR2 SVGIG (reference sequence). The DNA read from the CDR3 is TGTGCCTGGGGACAGCAGAATCAGCCC. As protein: CAWGQQNQP. The complete CDR3 reads CAWGQQNQPQHF.

With respect to this clone: The CDR3 end is not reached by the read, which stops 3 residues before it; the germline J gene fills it in. The chain joins TRBV2 to TRBJ2-4; a possible D gene is TRBD1 (5 bases). There are 11 residues in the CDR3. Germline assignment: CDR1 SNHLY and CDR2 FYNNEI. CDR3 sequence reads: CASSEFQGQYF. Partial CDR3 DNA: TGTGCCAGCAGTGAATTCCAGGGT. The complete variable domain, with remaining parts taken from reference TRBV2 and TRBJ2-4, reads EPEVTQTPSHQVTQMGQEVILRCVPISNHLYFYWYRQILGQKVEFLVSFYNNEISEKSEIFDDQFSVERPDGSNFTLKIRSTKLEDSAMYFCASSEFQGQYFGAGTRLSVL.

The sequenced CDR3 bases are TGTGCCAGTAGTAGGTCCCTAGCCTCCTACAATGAG. Translation: CASSRSLASYNE. The full CDR3 protein is CASSRSLASYNEQFF. The V and J genes are TRBV19 and TRBJ2-1, with D perhaps TRBD2 (5 bases). The read gets to within 3 residues of the CDR3 end, and the germline J gene fills in the rest. Germline V CDR1 and CDR2: LNHDA, SQIVND (reference sequence). The CDR3 sequence is 15 residues long. Trimming shortened V by 4 bases and J by 0 bases, and 10 bases separated the two germline ends.

Comments on this clone: The CDR3 end is not reached by the read, which stops 3 residues before it; the germline J gene fills it in. The V call is TRBV7-2, the J call TRBJ2-1, with 14 nucleotides matching TRBD2. V shed 0 bases, J shed 6 bases, and the junction held 1 base outside the gene matches. Germline-derived CDR1 and CDR2 are SGHTA and FQGNSA. This CDR3 has 16 residues. CDR3 DNA, as far as it was read: TGTGCCAGCAGCTTAGCGGGACTAGCGGGAGTCAATGAG. Residues: CASSLAGLAGVNE. The whole CDR3 protein reads CASSLAGLAGVNEQFF.

Of note for this clone: The sequence runs out 3 residues before the end of the CDR3; the remainder is reconstructed from the germline J gene. This chain joins TRBV24-1 and TRBJ2-5; 9 bases align to TRBD1. This CDR3 has 14 residues. Per germline, CDR1 KGHDR and CDR2 SFDVKD. V was pared by 3 bases and J by 5 bases, with 3 bases of the junction left unmatched. CDR3: CATSDTGTGETQYF. The DNA read from the CDR3 is TGTGCCACCAGTGATACCGGGACAGGGGAGACC.

As for this clone: The CDR3 end is not reached by the read, which stops 3 residues before it; the germline J gene fills it in. This chain uses TRBV20-1 with TRBJ2-7; 10 nucleotides align to TRBD2. The germline V gene has CDR1 DFQATT and CDR2 SNEGSKA (reference sequence). The CDR3 runs 13 residues. The ends lost 1 base at V and 4 bases at J; junction bases unmatched: 1. CDR3 DNA, as far as it was read: TGCAGTGCTAGAGCTAGCGGGGGTTACGAG. It translates to CSARASGGYE. The entire CDR3 protein is CSARASGGYEQYF.

On this clone itself: The read halts 3 residues ahead of the CDR3 end, with the missing end drawn from the germline J gene. The chain is built from TRBV18 and TRBJ2-3, with D perhaps TRBD1 (5 bases). CDR3 length equals 14 residues. In germline, CDR1 is KGHSH, CDR2 LQKENI. The ends were cut back, 4 bases at V and 1 base at J, with 9 bases in the middle. CDR3: CASSLPRGTDTQYF. The sequenced part of the CDR3 DNA is TGTGCCAGCTCACTGCCCAGGGGCACAGATACG. Filled out from reference TRBV18 and TRBJ2-3, the complete variable domain reads NAGVMQNPRHLVRRRGQEARLRCSPMKGHSHVYWYRQLPEEGLKFMVYLQKENIIDESGMPKERFSAEFPKEGPSILRIQQVVRGDSAAYFCASSLPRGTDTQYFGPGTRLTVL.

In the case of this clone: The read comes to an end 3 residues before the CDR3 does, leaving the germline J gene to fill in the end. The rearrangement uses TRBV7-2 and TRBJ1-1, with D tentatively TRBD1 (5 bases). The length of the CDR3 is 15 residues. Germline CDR1 SGHTA, CDR2 FQGNSA. CDR3 DNA, as far as it was read: TGTGCCAGCAGCTTAAGAGGCGGGGGAACCTACGAG. This gives the protein CASSLRGGGTYE. The whole CDR3 sequence reads CASSLRGGGTYEAFF.